Listed below are T cell receptor beta chains from one sample, sequenced in a study of blood T cell repertoires in COVID-19. TCRdb keeps only in-frame clones here, not all; method: immunoSEQ multiplex PCR. This table has under 50,000 clones, 80% to 90% appearing once. Sequencing was performed on peripheral blood. These receptor sequences come from a man between 65 and 79 years old with active COVID-19. The CDR3 runs from the conserved cysteine through the conserved F or W.

CDR3 protein | V gene
CASSPRLAGDTGELFF | TRBV19
CASSPGGRPLNEQFF | TRBV7-3
CASSLGGSPGANVLTF | TRBV5-4
CASSVTDRAETQYF | TRBV9
CASSVQGGEVNQPQHF | TRBV19
CASSPRYRGKDRGTGELFF | TRBV3-1/TRBV3-2
CASSLVGAPAAPLHF | TRBV5-1
CASSEAPTTENTGELFF | TRBV6-1
CASSFTGATNEKLFF | TRBV5-1
CASSFQGNTIYF | TRBV7-2
CASSYRREGWGDTQYF | TRBV6-2/TRBV6-3
CASSWPGQANNEQFF | TRBV5-5
CAAGEGNQPQHF | TRBV2
CASSLGLAGVNEQFF | TRBV7-3
CATSRDQGSGGGELFF | TRBV15
CASSSLGQGSETQYF | TRBV27
CASSVIGAYEQYF | TRBV5-6
CASSPRQGAVTEAFF | TRBV9
CASSSISDSPRGHEQYF | TRBV6-2/TRBV6-3
CASSPSSPMLDTQYF | TRBV18
CASSQGTAQETQYF | TRBV7-2
CASSQVLASGYEQFF | TRBV4-1
CASSLVAGGRNEQFF | TRBV6-5